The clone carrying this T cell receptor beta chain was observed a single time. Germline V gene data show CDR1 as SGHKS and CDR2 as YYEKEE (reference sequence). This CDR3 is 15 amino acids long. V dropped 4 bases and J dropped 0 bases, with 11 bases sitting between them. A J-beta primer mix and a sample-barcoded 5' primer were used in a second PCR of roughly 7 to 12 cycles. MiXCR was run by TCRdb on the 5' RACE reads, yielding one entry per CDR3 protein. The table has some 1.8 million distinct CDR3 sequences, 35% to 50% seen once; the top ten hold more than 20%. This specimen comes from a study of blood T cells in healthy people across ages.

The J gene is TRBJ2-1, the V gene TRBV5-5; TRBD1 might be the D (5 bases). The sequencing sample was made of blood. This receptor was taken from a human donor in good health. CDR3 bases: TGTGCCAGCAGCATGACAGACCTCTCCTACAATGAGCAGTTCTTC. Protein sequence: CASSMTDLSYNEQFF. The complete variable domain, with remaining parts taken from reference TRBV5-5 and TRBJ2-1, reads DAGVTQSPTHLIKTRGQQVTLRCSPISGHKSVSWYQQVLGQGPQFIFQYYEKEERGRGNFPDRFSARQFPNYSSELNVNALLLGDSALYLCASSMTDLSYNEQFFGPGTRLTVL.